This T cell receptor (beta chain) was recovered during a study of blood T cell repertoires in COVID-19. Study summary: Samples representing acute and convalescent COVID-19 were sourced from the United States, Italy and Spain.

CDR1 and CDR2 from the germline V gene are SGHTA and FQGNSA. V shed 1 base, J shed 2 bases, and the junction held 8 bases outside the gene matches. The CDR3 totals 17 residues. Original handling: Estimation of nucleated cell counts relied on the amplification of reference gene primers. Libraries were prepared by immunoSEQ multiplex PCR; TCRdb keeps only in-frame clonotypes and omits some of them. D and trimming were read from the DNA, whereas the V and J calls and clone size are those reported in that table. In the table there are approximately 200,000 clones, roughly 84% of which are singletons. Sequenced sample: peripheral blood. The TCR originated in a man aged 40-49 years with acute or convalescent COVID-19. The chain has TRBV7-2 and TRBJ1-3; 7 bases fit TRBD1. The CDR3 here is CASSLERTGSTGNTIYF. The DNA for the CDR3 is TGTGCCAGCAGCTTAGAGCGGACAGGATCGACTGGAAACACCATATATTTT.